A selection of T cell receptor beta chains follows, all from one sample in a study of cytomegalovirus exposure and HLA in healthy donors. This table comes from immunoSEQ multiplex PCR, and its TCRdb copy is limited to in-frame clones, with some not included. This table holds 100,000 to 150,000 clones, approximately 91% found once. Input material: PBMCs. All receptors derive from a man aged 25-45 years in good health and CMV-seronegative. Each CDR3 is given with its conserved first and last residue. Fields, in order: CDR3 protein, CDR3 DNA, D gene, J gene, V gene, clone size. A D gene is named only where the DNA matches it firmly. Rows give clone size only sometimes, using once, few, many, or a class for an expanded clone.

cdr3_aa: CAITGVGNTEAFF
cdr3_nt: TGTGCCATCACAGGGGTCGGGAACACTGAAGCTTTCTTT
d_call: NA
j_call: TRBJ1-1
v_call: TRBV10-3
clone_size: NA

cdr3_aa: CASSFRVAPLEQFF
cdr3_nt: TGTGCCAGCAGCTTTCGCGTCGCCCCCTTGGAGCAGTTCTTC
d_call: NA
j_call: TRBJ2-1
v_call: TRBV5-6
clone_size: NA

cdr3_aa: CASRKEDNQPQHF
cdr3_nt: TGTGCCAGCCGAAAGGAGGACAATCAGCCCCAGCATTTT
d_call: NA
j_call: TRBJ1-5
v_call: TRBV5-5
clone_size: NA

cdr3_aa: CASSLTGPNEKLFF
cdr3_nt: TGTGCCAGCAGCCTGACAGGACCTAATGAAAAACTGTTTTTT
d_call: NA
j_call: TRBJ1-4
v_call: TRBV5-5
clone_size: NA

cdr3_aa: CASSSQGWGYGYTF
cdr3_nt: TGTGCCAGCAGTTCACAGGGTTGGGGCTATGGCTACACCTTC
d_call: NA
j_call: TRBJ1-2
v_call: TRBV6-5
clone_size: NA

cdr3_aa: CASSAGQGRDYGYTF
cdr3_nt: TGTGCCAGCAGCGCGGGACAGGGGCGCGACTATGGCTACACCTTC
d_call: TRBD1
j_call: TRBJ1-2
v_call: TRBV6-5
clone_size: few

cdr3_aa: CASSFRGLPTNEQFF
cdr3_nt: TGTGCCAGCAGCTTCAGGGGGTTACCAACCAATGAGCAGTTCTTC
d_call: TRBD1
j_call: TRBJ2-1
v_call: TRBV7-2
clone_size: NA

cdr3_aa: CASSWGGEDQNGYTF
cdr3_nt: TGTGCCAGCAGCTGGGGTGGGGAGGATCAGAATGGCTACACCTTC
d_call: NA
j_call: TRBJ1-2
v_call: TRBV11-2
clone_size: NA

cdr3_aa: CASSGQGDSTEAFF
cdr3_nt: TGCGCCAGCAGCGGACAGGGTGACTCAACTGAAGCTTTCTTT
d_call: TRBD1
j_call: TRBJ1-1
v_call: TRBV5-1
clone_size: NA

cdr3_aa: CASSQGPSSYEQYF
cdr3_nt: TGTGCCAGCAGCCAGGGCCCCAGCTCCTACGAGCAGTACTTC
d_call: NA
j_call: TRBJ2-7
v_call: TRBV16
clone_size: NA

cdr3_aa: CASSLAGGQGNQPQHF
cdr3_nt: TGTGCCAGCAGCTTGGCAGGAGGACAGGGAAACCAGCCCCAGCATTTT
d_call: TRBD1
j_call: TRBJ1-5
v_call: TRBV5-6
clone_size: NA

cdr3_aa: CAWRAAGQGVSGANVLTF
cdr3_nt: TGTGCCTGGAGAGCTGCTGGACAGGGGGTTTCTGGGGCCAACGTCCTGACTTTC
d_call: TRBD1
j_call: TRBJ2-6
v_call: TRBV30
clone_size: NA

cdr3_aa: CASKTDRRDTEAFF
cdr3_nt: TGTGCCAGCAAAACGGACAGGAGGGACACTGAAGCTTTCTTT
d_call: TRBD1
j_call: TRBJ1-1
v_call: TRBV6-1
clone_size: NA

cdr3_aa: CASSQELLAYEQYF
cdr3_nt: TGTGCCAGCAGCCAAGAACTACTTGCCTACGAGCAGTACTTC
d_call: NA
j_call: TRBJ2-7
v_call: TRBV4-2
clone_size: NA

cdr3_aa: CASSLAGVYEQYF
cdr3_nt: TGTGCCAGCAGTCTGGCAGGGGTGTACGAGCAGTACTTC
d_call: NA
j_call: TRBJ2-7
v_call: TRBV27
clone_size: NA

cdr3_aa: CASSPQGNTEAFF
cdr3_nt: TGTGCCAGCAGCCCGCAGGGGAACACTGAAGCTTTCTTT
d_call: NA
j_call: TRBJ1-1
v_call: TRBV5-4
clone_size: once